The T cell receptor (beta chain) under discussion was sequenced for a study of blood T cell repertoires in COVID-19. At the level of the study: The study drew acute and convalescent COVID-19 samples from the United States, Italy and Spain. In each case, the material was cDNA or gDNA derived from T cells, B-cell-depleted T cells, or PBMCs.

From germline, CDR1 is GTSNPN and CDR2 SVGIG (reference sequence). V was clipped by 3 bases and J by 4 bases; unmatched bases: 10. The CDR3 consists of 15 residues. Original methodology: For nucleated cells, counts were estimated from reference gene primer amplification. Data came from immunoSEQ multiplex PCR; TCRdb stores just in-frame clones and leaves some out. That table supplies the V and J calls and clone size; D and trimming were determined from the DNA. The table records about 220,000 clones, approximately 81% of them present only once. This clone appeared once. Sample: peripheral blood. The chain recombines TRBV30 with TRBJ2-3, with 7 bases matching TRBD2. The sequence derives from a man in his forties or fifties who had recovered from COVID-19. The CDR3 sequence is CAWSGAGARADTQYF. The DNA for the CDR3 is TGTGCCTGGAGCGGGGCGGGAGCCCGTGCAGATACGCAGTATTTT.